This T cell receptor (beta chain) was documented in a study of TIL therapy for anti-PD-1-resistant metastatic lung cancer. Sequencing used immunoSEQ v3. The repertoire was sequenced with immunoSEQ multiplex PCR; TCRdb's copy has only in-frame clones and lacks some. Among around 50,000 clones, more than 60% were seen once, and the ten largest hold 1.5% to 2%. Germline CDR1 is LNHDA and CDR2 is SQIVND (reference sequence). Trimming stripped 0 bases from V and 8 bases from J, with 10 bases between. The CDR3 length is 13 residues. Regarding time point: pre-treatment sample, taken before nivolumab and TIL therapy.

The sequence was obtained from a person aged 25-80 years with non-small cell lung cancer. The V gene is TRBV19, the J gene TRBJ1-1; the D gene is possibly TRBD1 (6 bases). The sequences come from blood, collected at baseline. The CDR3 region has the DNA TGTGCCAGTAGTATAGATTCTGGGGGCGAAGCTTTCTTT. This encodes CASSIDSGGEAFF.